Listed below are T cell receptor beta chains from one sample, sequenced in a study of blood T cell repertoires in COVID-19. The data were produced by immunoSEQ multiplex PCR, yet TCRdb's version contains in-frame clones alone and is incomplete. The table includes around 140,000 clones, approximately 88% detected once. The sequencing sample was made of peripheral blood. The source of these receptors is a woman between 45 and 60 years old with acute or convalescent COVID-19. Each CDR3 is given without its conserved first and last residue. The D gene is left open where the match is weak.

d_gene: TRBD1
v_gene: TRBV6-5
CDR3aa: ASSYSTGGGYGYT

d_gene: TRBD1
v_gene: TRBV28
CDR3aa: ASSFRQGSHQPQH

d_gene: TRBD1
v_gene: TRBV27
CDR3aa: ASSPFGQGIAGANVLT

d_gene: .
v_gene: TRBV6-5
CDR3aa: ASSYRTLNTEAF

d_gene: TRBD1
v_gene: TRBV19
CDR3aa: ASGPGQGVAKLF

d_gene: TRBD1
v_gene: TRBV24-1
CDR3aa: ATSLGGEAF

d_gene: TRBD1
v_gene: TRBV5-1
CDR3aa: ASSLGTGNFNYGYT

d_gene: .
v_gene: TRBV4-2
CDR3aa: ASSPSYFVPRDKDYNEQF

d_gene: TRBD1
v_gene: TRBV3-1/TRBV3-2
CDR3aa: ASNQGSTGDLSYEQY

d_gene: TRBD1
v_gene: TRBV11-2
CDR3aa: ASSLEDREGGYT

d_gene: TRBD1
v_gene: TRBV28
CDR3aa: ASRGQGSEKLF

d_gene: .
v_gene: TRBV7-8
CDR3aa: ASSLDPRPSDEQF

d_gene: TRBD2
v_gene: TRBV5-1
CDR3aa: ASSSRLAGPTGELF

d_gene: TRBD1
v_gene: TRBV24-1
CDR3aa: ATSPADRGSYNEQF

d_gene: TRBD1
v_gene: TRBV19
CDR3aa: ASRTGQGYGYT

d_gene: .
v_gene: TRBV11-2
CDR3aa: ASSLQLASYNEQF

d_gene: TRBD1
v_gene: TRBV11-2
CDR3aa: ASSLGQGAQWPQH

d_gene: TRBD2
v_gene: TRBV6-1
CDR3aa: ASSDPGLAGYEQY

d_gene: .
v_gene: TRBV25-1
CDR3aa: ASSVLTSPSTGELF

d_gene: TRBD2
v_gene: TRBV19
CDR3aa: ASSSGTSGLFETQY

d_gene: .
v_gene: TRBV6-6
CDR3aa: ASSFRGEEEKLF

d_gene: .
v_gene: TRBV28
CDR3aa: ASRGATTEAF

d_gene: .
v_gene: TRBV12-3/TRBV12-4
CDR3aa: ASNSGSPSL

d_gene: TRBD1
v_gene: TRBV5-6
CDR3aa: ASSLAVRGPWTDTQY

d_gene: TRBD2
v_gene: TRBV25-1
CDR3aa: ASSEAGGRNEQF

d_gene: .
v_gene: TRBV24-1
CDR3aa: ATSSGNTGELF

d_gene: .
v_gene: TRBV6-1
CDR3aa: ASSATDRRIVMGLF

d_gene: TRBD1
v_gene: TRBV7-9
CDR3aa: ASSPGQGAYEQY

d_gene: TRBD1
v_gene: TRBV5-1
CDR3aa: ASSLGGQGQETQY

d_gene: .
v_gene: TRBV2
CDR3aa: ASSSLGNYGYT

d_gene: .
v_gene: TRBV7-9
CDR3aa: ASSPRTVYQSTGELF

d_gene: TRBD1
v_gene: TRBV27
CDR3aa: ASSLSGQGGKLF

d_gene: .
v_gene: TRBV6-1
CDR3aa: ASSELGAGDHNQPQH

d_gene: .
v_gene: TRBV6-5
CDR3aa: ASSYTGTYGYT

d_gene: .
v_gene: TRBV6-5
CDR3aa: ASSLLTSNTEAF

d_gene: .
v_gene: TRBV3-1/TRBV3-2
CDR3aa: ASSLGAEGYNEQF

d_gene: TRBD1
v_gene: TRBV18
CDR3aa: ASSQTGTGNYEQY

d_gene: TRBD2
v_gene: TRBV10-2
CDR3aa: ATASYPSGRNEQF

d_gene: TRBD2
v_gene: TRBV20-1
CDR3aa: SASSGRGGEQF

d_gene: .
v_gene: TRBV11-1
CDR3aa: ASSGSGYANTGELF

d_gene: .
v_gene: TRBV18
CDR3aa: ASSPREDGELF

d_gene: .
v_gene: TRBV19
CDR3aa: ASSYNEKLF

d_gene: .
v_gene: TRBV9
CDR3aa: ASSDDSGELF

d_gene: TRBD1
v_gene: TRBV18
CDR3aa: ASSPPDRESEAF

d_gene: .
v_gene: TRBV7-9
CDR3aa: ASSGREKARAGYEQY

d_gene: .
v_gene: TRBV7-8
CDR3aa: ASSSRTVAYEQY

d_gene: TRBD1
v_gene: TRBV5-1
CDR3aa: ASSPASGTGDNEQF

d_gene: .
v_gene: TRBV11-2
CDR3aa: ASSWGAETQY

d_gene: TRBD1
v_gene: TRBV18
CDR3aa: ASSPGQGRNQPQH

d_gene: .
v_gene: TRBV6-5
CDR3aa: ASSSAGERAGELF

d_gene: .
v_gene: TRBV7-6
CDR3aa: ASSLGTPGSYEQY

d_gene: .
v_gene: TRBV6-5
CDR3aa: ASSFQGGTEAF

d_gene: .
v_gene: TRBV19
CDR3aa: ASRDKGTIQETQY

d_gene: TRBD1
v_gene: TRBV19
CDR3aa: ATGGQGQVNSNQPQH

d_gene: TRBD1
v_gene: TRBV6-5
CDR3aa: AAQTTGNQPQH

d_gene: .
v_gene: TRBV6-5
CDR3aa: ASSYGGNYGYT

d_gene: TRBD1
v_gene: TRBV5-8
CDR3aa: ASSLGGQGLRAQY

d_gene: TRBD1
v_gene: TRBV19
CDR3aa: ACSTGGLNSPLH

d_gene: .
v_gene: TRBV6-6
CDR3aa: ASSYARGYT